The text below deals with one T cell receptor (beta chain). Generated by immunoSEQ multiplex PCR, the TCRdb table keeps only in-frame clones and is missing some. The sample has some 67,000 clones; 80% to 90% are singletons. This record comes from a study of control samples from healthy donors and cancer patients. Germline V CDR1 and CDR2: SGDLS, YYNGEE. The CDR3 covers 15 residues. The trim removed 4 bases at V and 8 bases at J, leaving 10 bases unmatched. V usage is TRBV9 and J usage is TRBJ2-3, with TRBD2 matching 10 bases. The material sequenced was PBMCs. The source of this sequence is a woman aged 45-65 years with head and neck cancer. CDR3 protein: CASSRGSGGAITQYF. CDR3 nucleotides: TGTGCCAGCAGCCGTGGAAGCGGGGGGGCCATTACGCAGTATTTT.